These 27 T cell receptor beta chains originate from one sample sequenced in a study of identical twins. TCRdb reanalysed the 5' RACE reads using MiXCR and keeps one entry per CDR3 protein. The sample lists roughly 480,000 distinct CDR3 sequences; approximately 24% were seen once. This same sample was also part of a study on T cells expressing NK-cell markers.

Sequenced sample: CD4+ T cells sorted from blood. The receptors originated from a woman under 30 in good health.

This clonotype was seen only a few times. CDR3 region: CASSSGTSGSAGELFF. The CDR3 coding sequence is TGTGCCAGCAGCTCGGGGACTAGCGGGAGCGCCGGGGAGCTGTTTTTT. The rearrangement links TRBV7-9 to TRBJ2-2; the match to TRBD2 covers 14 bases. The CDR3 sequence is 16 residues long. The J segment lost 6 bases and the V segment lost 4 bases, leaving 4 bases of the junction unmatched. Germline assignment: CDR1 SEHNR and CDR2 FQNEAQ (reference sequence).

J is TRBJ2-1 and V is TRBV15; the match to TRBD1 covers 10 bases. Germline loops: CDR1 LNHNV, CDR2 YYDKDF (reference sequence). Trimming removed 1 base from V and 5 bases from J; junction bases left unmatched: 5. The CDR3 is 16 amino acids. CDR3 nucleotides: TGTGCCACCAGCAGAGTAGGGGACAGGGGTAACAATGAGCAGTTCTTC. It is translated as CATSRVGDRGNNEQFF.

The J gene is TRBJ2-4, the V gene TRBV27; no firm D call. The V gene lost 6 bases and the J gene lost 3 bases, with 12 bases spanning the gap. Germline V gene sequence: CDR1 MNHEY, CDR2 SMNVEV (reference sequence). The CDR3 consists of 14 residues. CDR3: CASSDTWGKNIQYF. CDR3 sequence (DNA): TGTGCCAGCAGCGATACCTGGGGCAAAAACATTCAGTACTTC.

V and J are TRBV4-3 and TRBJ2-1; 8 nucleotides agree with TRBD1. CDR1 is LGHNA and CDR2 is YSLEER in the germline V gene. The V gene end was trimmed by 0 bases and the J gene end by 8 bases; junction bases not matched to a gene: 9. This CDR3 is built from 16 residues. The CDR3 protein is CASSQEPGQGAYEQFF. CDR3 sequence (DNA): TGCGCCAGCAGCCAAGAGCCGGGCCAGGGGGCGTATGAGCAGTTCTTC.

V usage is TRBV7-9 and J usage is TRBJ1-1; perhaps TRBD1 as D (5 bases). Germline V CDR1 and CDR2: SEHNR, FQNEAQ (reference sequence). The CDR3 has 16 residues. V was clipped by 5 bases and J by 1 base, with 17 bases between them. CDR3 DNA: TGTGCCAGCAGCATAAGAGTAGGGGTTTCGAACACTGAAGCTTTCTTT. Protein: CASSIRVGVSNTEAFF.

This clonotype was seen only a few times. This chain joins TRBV13 and TRBJ2-1, with unresolved D. Germline lookup yields CDR1 PRHDT and CDR2 FYEKMQ (reference sequence). V gave up 5 bases and J gave up 15 bases, with 17 bases separating them. The CDR3 runs 12 residues. CDR3 amino acids: CASSLNDVNAFF. DNA of the CDR3: TGTGCCAGCAGCCTCAACGACGTGAATGCGTTCTTC. Full variable domain (outside the CDR3, taken from reference TRBV13 and TRBJ2-1): AAGVIQSPRHLIKEKRETATLKCYPIPRHDTVYWYQQGPGQDPQFLISFYEKMQSDKGSIPDRFSAQQFSDYHSELNMSSLELGDSALYFCASSLNDVNAFFGPGTRLTVL.

The V and J genes are TRBV9 and TRBJ2-7; D ambiguous. The CDR3 runs to 15 residues. The ends were cut back, 0 bases at V and 2 bases at J, with 12 bases in the middle. Germline V gene lookup returns CDR1 SGDLS and CDR2 YYNGEE. The CDR3 DNA reads TGTGCCAGCAGCGTAGATCCACTCAGTACCTACGAGCAGTACTTC. Its translation is CASSVDPLSTYEQYF.

This clonotype was seen a handful of times. CDR3 residues: CASSLSAPGDEQFF. The CDR3 nucleotides are TGCGCCAGCAGCTTGTCCGCCCCGGGGGATGAGCAGTTCTTC. The chain has TRBV5-1 and TRBJ2-1; D perhaps matches TRBD2 (6 bases). Trimming pared 1 base from V and 8 bases from J, leaving 13 bases between. Germline loops: CDR1 SGHRS, CDR2 YFSETQ. This CDR3 comprises 14 residues.

The table lists this clonotype with a few counts. The chain employs TRBV20-1 and TRBJ2-3; D is undetermined. With 5 bases removed from V and 10 bases from J, the gap between germline ends came to 19 bases. Germline V lookup: CDR1 DFQATT, CDR2 SNEGSKA (reference sequence). This CDR3 has 13 amino acids. The CDR3 region is CSAPPEPNVPQYF. CDR3 DNA sequence: TGCAGTGCTCCCCCCGAGCCTAATGTGCCGCAGTATTTT.

The chain has TRBV20-1 and TRBJ2-7, with D possibly TRBD2 on 6 matching bases. Looked up from germline, CDR1 is DFQATT and CDR2 is SNEGSKA (reference sequence). Trimming stripped 5 bases from V and 1 base from J, with 15 bases between. The CDR3 runs to 14 residues. CDR3 sequence reads: CSAQRAGRSYEQYF. DNA of the CDR3: TGCAGTGCTCAGCGGGCGGGGAGATCCTACGAGCAGTACTTC.

V and J are TRBV5-5 and TRBJ2-7; D not certain. The CDR3 sequence is 14 residues long. Germline loops: CDR1 SGHKS, CDR2 YYEKEE (reference sequence). The V end was cut by 9 bases, the J end by 1 base, with 17 bases between. CDR3 nucleotides: TGTGCCACGTCCCGAGCAGCGAATTCCTACGAGCAGTACTTC. Encoded protein: CATSRAANSYEQYF. The whole variable domain, remainder taken from reference TRBV5-5 and TRBJ2-7, is DAGVTQSPTHLIKTRGQQVTLRCSPISGHKSVSWYQQVLGQGPQFIFQYYEKEERGRGNFPDRFSARQFPNYSSELNVNALLLGDSALYLCATSRAANSYEQYFGPGTRLTVT.

The table lists this clonotype with a few counts. The V call is TRBV10-3, the J call TRBJ2-7, with D perhaps assigned TRBD1 or TRBD2 (5 bases each). Germline V gene sequence: CDR1 ENHRY, CDR2 SYGVKD. The CDR3 totals 15 residues. V lost 3 bases, J lost 2 bases, and 14 bases lay in between. CDR3 nucleotide sequence: TGTGCCATCAGTGACTTAGGGACGGGCACCTACGAGCAGTACTTC. Its protein product is CAISDLGTGTYEQYF.

The chain recombines TRBV7-8 with TRBJ2-6; possible D gene TRBD1, 6 bases. The CDR3 contains 19 residues. Germline V CDR1 and CDR2: SGHVS, FQNEAQ. V lost 3 bases, J lost 1 base, and 19 bases lay in between. This CDR3 reads CASSFRTGRLRSGANVLTF. CDR3 nucleotide sequence: TGTGCCAGCAGCTTCCGAACAGGGCGGCTCCGTTCTGGGGCCAACGTCCTGACTTTC.

The CDR3 protein is CASSQSTTEIYEQYF. In DNA, the CDR3 is TGCGCCAGCAGCCAATCTACCACGGAGATCTACGAGCAGTACTTC. This chain joins TRBV4-3 and TRBJ2-7, with D uncertain. Germline V CDR1 and CDR2: LGHNA, YSLEER. CDR3 length: 15 amino acids. V was cut by 2 bases and J by 3 bases, with 14 bases left in between.

The CDR3 sequence is CASFRWGTPNNEQFF. DNA for the CDR3: TGTGCCAGCTTTCGCTGGGGGACTCCCAACAATGAGCAGTTCTTC. The chain joins TRBV6-1 to TRBJ2-1; D is perhaps TRBD2 (6 bases). The V end lost 8 bases, the J end lost 5 bases, and 19 bases lay between the germline ends. The CDR3 covers 15 residues. The V gene's germline CDR1 is MNHNS and CDR2 SASEGT.

In this sample, this clonotype turned up a few times. The rearrangement links TRBV7-9 to TRBJ2-7; possibly TRBD1 for D (5 bases). This CDR3 contains 14 residues. Trimming left V 8 bases short and J 4 bases short, with 18 bases between. Germline lookup yields CDR1 SEHNR and CDR2 FQNEAQ (reference sequence). The chain's CDR3 is CASGPDTQKYEQYF. CDR3 DNA sequence: TGTGCCAGCGGGCCGGACACGCAGAAATACGAGCAGTACTTC.

A few counts support this clonotype. The rearrangement uses TRBV10-3 and TRBJ2-3; 7 bases match TRBD2. The CDR3 sequence is 14 residues long. The germline V gene has CDR1 ENHRY and CDR2 SYGVKD. The V segment lost 4 bases and the J segment 4 bases; nucleotides outside the gene matches: 5. CDR3 residues: CAISGAGAADTQYF. The CDR3 nucleotides are TGTGCCATCAGTGGGGCGGGAGCGGCAGATACGCAGTATTTT.

This clonotype appeared a few times. This chain joins TRBV5-1 and TRBJ1-3, with D unresolved. This CDR3 region has 15 residues. CDR1 is SGHRS and CDR2 is YFSETQ in the germline V gene. V was clipped by 0 bases and J by 0 bases, with 7 bases between them. The CDR3 here is CASSLVPDSGNTIYF. For the CDR3, the DNA is TGCGCCAGCAGCTTGGTGCCGGACTCTGGAAACACCATATATTTT. Full variable domain (remainder filled in from reference TRBV5-1 and TRBJ1-3): KAGVTQTPRYLIKTRGQQVTLSCSPISGHRSVSWYQQTPGQGLQFLFEYFSETQRNKGNFPGRFSGRQFSNSRSEMNVSTLELGDSALYLCASSLVPDSGNTIYFGEGSWLTVV.

This chain uses TRBV20-1 with TRBJ2-3; D not certain. The CDR3 covers 16 residues. Germline V lookup: CDR1 DFQATT, CDR2 SNEGSKA (reference sequence). V lost 3 bases and J 0 bases, leaving 16 bases between the germline ends. The chain's CDR3 is CSASAWTVTSTDTQYF. The CDR3 DNA is TGCAGTGCTAGCGCCTGGACGGTCACTAGCACAGATACGCAGTATTTT.

The chain joins TRBV6-1 to TRBJ2-5; 9 nucleotides match TRBD1. This CDR3 is built from 15 residues. CDR1 is MNHNS and CDR2 is SASEGT in the germline V gene. The V gene end was trimmed by 6 bases and the J gene end by 5 bases; junction bases not matched to a gene: 10. In nucleotides, the CDR3 is TGTGCCAGCAGCCCTACCGGGACAGGGAGGGAGACCCAGTACTTC. This sequence encodes CASSPTGTGRETQYF.

This clonotype was observed a handful of times. The V gene is TRBV10-3, the J gene TRBJ2-3; D perhaps matches TRBD2 (7 bases). V shed 6 bases and J shed 0 bases, with 13 bases lying between them. The CDR3 sequence is 15 residues long. Germline V gene lookup returns CDR1 ENHRY and CDR2 SYGVKD. The CDR3 region is CAIRTGGRSTDTQYF. In DNA, the CDR3 is TGTGCCATCAGGACGGGGGGCCGGAGCACAGATACGCAGTATTTT.

The V call is TRBV7-2, the J call TRBJ2-3; D is unresolved. The germline V gene encodes CDR1 SGHTA and CDR2 FQGNSA. V was pared by 6 bases and J by 2 bases, with 12 bases between. CDR3 length equals 14 residues. The CDR3 DNA sequence: TGTGCCAGCAGTTCCTTCGGACCCACAGATACGCAGTATTTT. It specifies CASSSFGPTDTQYF.

The rearrangement joins TRBV12-5 to TRBJ2-5, with 7 bases identical to TRBD2. The trim removed 7 bases at V and 5 bases at J, leaving 7 bases unmatched. The CDR3 runs to 13 residues. CDR1 is LGHNT and CDR2 is FRNRAP in the germline V gene. The CDR3 is CASDDLGGETQYF. The DNA for the CDR3 is TGTGCTAGTGATGATCTGGGGGGGGAGACCCAGTACTTC.

Here the CDR3 reads CASSIRTSGRSYEQYF. In DNA, the CDR3 is TGTGCCAGTAGTATACGGACTAGCGGGAGATCCTACGAGCAGTACTTC. The chain is built from TRBV19 and TRBJ2-7; 13 nucleotides line up with TRBD2. The V and J ends lost 2 bases and 1 base, in that order; junction bases with no gene match: 2. Germline V CDR1 and CDR2: LNHDA, SQIVND (reference sequence). The CDR3 is 16 residues long.

The V call is TRBV30, the J call TRBJ2-1; D ambiguous. The CDR3 consists of 11 residues. The V gene's germline CDR1 is GTSNPN and CDR2 SVGIG (reference sequence). V was clipped by 4 bases and J by 9 bases, with 10 bases between them. CDR3 region: CAWNVSPEQFF. As DNA, the CDR3 is TGTGCCTGGAACGTTAGTCCTGAGCAGTTCTTC.

The chain employs TRBV12-3 or TRBV12-4 and TRBJ1-1; D is undetermined. The V gene lost 6 bases and the J gene lost 0 bases, with 14 bases spanning the gap. The CDR3 has 15 amino acids. The CDR3 DNA sequence: TGTGCCAGCAGCCGCGCGTGGGTCATGAACACTGAAGCTTTCTTT. This sequence encodes CASSRAWVMNTEAFF.

J is TRBJ2-1 and V is TRBV7-9; 8 bases map to TRBD2. This CDR3 region has 16 residues. CDR1 is SEHNR and CDR2 is FQNEAQ in the germline V gene (reference sequence). V trimming: 5 bases; J trimming: 1 base; junction bases outside the gene matches: 7. CDR3: CASSPLSGASYNEQFF. Here the CDR3 DNA reads TGTGCCAGCAGCCCGCTTAGCGGGGCGTCCTACAATGAGCAGTTCTTC.